This section outlines one T cell receptor (beta chain) sequence together with its context. Trimming removed 2 bases from V and 0 bases from J; junction bases left unmatched: 4. Germline assignment: CDR1 SGHDT and CDR2 YYEEEE. This CDR3 is built from 16 residues. The data derive from a study of blood T cell repertoires in COVID-19. For the study at large: Sources were T cells, B-cell-depleted T cells, or PBMCs; the material itself was cDNA or gDNA.

Using immunoSEQ multiplex PCR, the repertoire was profiled, and TCRdb retains in-frame clones only, with some absent. The sample records 180,000 or so clones, 80% to 85% being singletons. The sequenced sample was PBMCs or T cells enriched from blood (not recorded which). The V gene is TRBV5-6, the J gene TRBJ1-3; 8 nucleotides agree with TRBD1. The TCR was taken from an older woman who had recovered from COVID-19. CDR3 bases: TGTGCCAGCAGCTTCGCAGGGGGCCGCTCTGGAAACACCATATATTTT. Its protein is CASSFAGGRSGNTIYF.